Sequencing of this T cell receptor (beta chain) was carried out in a study of CD8 T cells in Susac syndrome. Overall study: Treatment status at blood draw for the Susac syndrome patients was therapy-naive, corticosteroids, or intravenous immunoglobulin alone.

Germline CDR1 reads SGDLS; CDR2 reads YYNGEE. V gave up 0 bases and J gave up 3 bases, with 7 bases separating them. This CDR3 is built from 14 residues. Sequencing of TCR beta was performed on blood CD8+ T cells and on blood CD4+ T cells. After extraction with the RNeasy kit, about 0.5 to 1 ug of the RNA was reverse transcribed using random hexamers. Multiplex PCR with immunoSEQ amplified the TCR beta CDR3 across 54 Vbeta and 13 Jbeta. TCRdb passed the immunoSEQ multiplex PCR reads through MiXCR, listing each CDR3 protein once. The sample gives about 140,000 distinct CDR3 sequences, 95% of which show up once; less than 0.085% is in the top ten.

The clonotype comes from a human donor with Susac syndrome. Sequenced: CD4+ T cells from PBMCs. The rearrangement uses TRBV9 and TRBJ2-1; D is possibly TRBD1 or TRBD2 (5 bases each). DNA of the CDR3: TGTGCCAGCAGCGTAGAGGGGAGCTACAATGAGCAGTTCTTC. This sequence encodes CASSVEGSYNEQFF. The full variable domain, its missing parts supplied by reference TRBV9 and TRBJ2-1, is DSGVTQTPKHLITATGQRVTLRCSPRSGDLSVYWYQQSLDQGLQFLIQYYNGEERAKGNILERFSAQQFPDLHSELNLSSLELGDSALYFCASSVEGSYNEQFFGPGTRLTVL.